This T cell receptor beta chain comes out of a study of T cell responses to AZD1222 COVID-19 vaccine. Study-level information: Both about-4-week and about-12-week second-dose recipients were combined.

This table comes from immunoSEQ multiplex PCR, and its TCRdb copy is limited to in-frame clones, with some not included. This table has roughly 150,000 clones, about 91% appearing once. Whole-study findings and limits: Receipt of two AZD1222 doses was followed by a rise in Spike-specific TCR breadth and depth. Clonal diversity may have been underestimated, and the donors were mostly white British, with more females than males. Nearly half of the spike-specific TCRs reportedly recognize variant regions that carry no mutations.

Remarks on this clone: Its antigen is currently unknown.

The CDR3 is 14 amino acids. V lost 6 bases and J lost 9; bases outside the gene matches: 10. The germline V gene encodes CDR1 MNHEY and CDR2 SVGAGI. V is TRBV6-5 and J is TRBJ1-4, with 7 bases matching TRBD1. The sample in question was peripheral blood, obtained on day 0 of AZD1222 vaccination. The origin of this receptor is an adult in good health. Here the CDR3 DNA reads TGTGCCAGCAGCAAAACAGGGGAGATTCAAAAACTGTTTTTT. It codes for CASSKTGEIQKLFF.